This is a list of T cell receptor beta chains from one sample in a study of cytomegalovirus exposure and HLA in healthy donors. Method: immunoSEQ multiplex PCR; TCRdb's copy keeps in-frame clones and lacks some. The sample lists some 120,000 clones; about 81% were seen once. Sequencing used PBMCs. The receptors stem from a woman aged 45-65 years in good health and CMV-seropositive. Both conserved end residues are part of each CDR3. A D gene is named only where the DNA matches it firmly. Rows give clone size only sometimes, using once, few, many, or a class for an expanded clone.

j_call: TRBJ1-4
v_call: TRBV7-9
d_call: .
clone_size: .
cdr3_aa: CASSPLWQGLEKLFF
cdr3_nt: .

j_call: TRBJ2-3
v_call: TRBV4-2
d_call: .
clone_size: .
cdr3_aa: CASSQEQGSPDTQYF
cdr3_nt: TGTGCCAGCAGCCAAGAGCAGGGTTCCCCAGATACGCAGTATTTT

j_call: TRBJ2-1
v_call: TRBV20-1
d_call: .
clone_size: .
cdr3_aa: CSAPLRGEQFF
cdr3_nt: TGCAGTGCGCCACTCAGGGGTGAGCAGTTCTTC

j_call: TRBJ1-5
v_call: TRBV7-9
d_call: .
clone_size: .
cdr3_aa: CASSLEDSVNQPQHF
cdr3_nt: TGTGCCAGCAGCCTAGAAGACAGTGTCAATCAGCCCCAGCATTTT

j_call: TRBJ2-7
v_call: TRBV6-1
d_call: .
clone_size: .
cdr3_aa: CASSERAGGEGYEQYF
cdr3_nt: TGTGCCAGCAGTGAGAGGGCGGGCGGGGAAGGCTACGAGCAGTACTTC

j_call: TRBJ1-6
v_call: TRBV1
d_call: .
clone_size: .
cdr3_aa: CTSSQDIRGVNSPLHF
cdr3_nt: TGCACCAGCAGCCAAGATATCAGGGGGGTCAATTCACCCCTCCACTTT

j_call: TRBJ1-1
v_call: TRBV7-9
d_call: TRBD1
clone_size: .
cdr3_aa: CASSLAPGGSEAFF
cdr3_nt: TGTGCCAGCAGCTTAGCGCCAGGGGGAAGTGAAGCTTTCTTT

j_call: TRBJ2-1
v_call: TRBV4-1
d_call: .
clone_size: .
cdr3_aa: CASSHLAAGSYNEQFF
cdr3_nt: TGCGCCAGCAGCCACCTCGCTGCAGGGTCCTACAATGAGCAGTTCTTC

j_call: TRBJ2-3
v_call: TRBV27
d_call: TRBD2
clone_size: once
cdr3_aa: CASSYQLAGFKGTQYF
cdr3_nt: TGTGCCAGCAGTTACCAACTAGCGGGGTTCAAGGGTACGCAGTATTTT

j_call: TRBJ1-6
v_call: TRBV7-8
d_call: .
clone_size: .
cdr3_aa: CASSSQGNNNSPLHF
cdr3_nt: TGTGCCAGCAGCTCTCAGGGAAACAATAATTCACCCCTCCACTTT

j_call: TRBJ2-3
v_call: TRBV5-3
d_call: .
clone_size: .
cdr3_aa: CARSGEGGRTDTQYF
cdr3_nt: TGTGCCAGAAGCGGGGAGGGGGGTAGGACAGATACGCAGTATTTT

j_call: TRBJ2-7
v_call: TRBV5-6
d_call: TRBD1
clone_size: .
cdr3_aa: CASTLGDRTYEQYF
cdr3_nt: TGTGCCAGCACCTTGGGGGACAGGACGTACGAGCAGTACTTC

j_call: TRBJ2-1
v_call: TRBV7-2
d_call: TRBD2
clone_size: few
cdr3_aa: CASSKAGDNEQFF
cdr3_nt: TGTGCCAGCAGCAAAGCGGGAGACAATGAGCAGTTCTTC

j_call: TRBJ2-7
v_call: TRBV9
d_call: TRBD1
clone_size: .
cdr3_aa: CASSPGTVALYEQYF
cdr3_nt: TGTGCCAGCAGCCCTGGGACAGTTGCTCTCTACGAGCAGTACTTC

j_call: TRBJ2-1
v_call: TRBV7-9
d_call: .
clone_size: .
cdr3_aa: CASSLAWTSSYNEQFF
cdr3_nt: TGTGCCAGCAGCTTAGCTTGGACTTCCTCCTACAATGAGCAGTTCTTC

j_call: TRBJ2-2
v_call: TRBV7-3
d_call: TRBD2
clone_size: .
cdr3_aa: CASSLLAGSNGELFF
cdr3_nt: TGTGCCAGCAGCTTGCTAGCGGGAAGCAACGGGGAGCTGTTTTTT

j_call: TRBJ1-2
v_call: TRBV4-3
d_call: .
clone_size: .
cdr3_aa: CASSQARGVGYGYTF
cdr3_nt: TGCGCCAGCAGCCAAGCCAGGGGCGTAGGCTATGGCTACACCTTC

j_call: TRBJ2-5
v_call: TRBV4-1
d_call: TRBD2
clone_size: .
cdr3_aa: CASGQGLAGGQETQYF
cdr3_nt: TGCGCCAGCGGCCAGGGACTAGCGGGGGGGCAAGAGACCCAGTACTTC

j_call: TRBJ2-3
v_call: TRBV6-5
d_call: TRBD2
clone_size: .
cdr3_aa: CASSYVASGILDTQYF
cdr3_nt: TGTGCCAGCAGTTACGTGGCTAGCGGGATCCTAGATACGCAGTATTTT

j_call: TRBJ1-2
v_call: TRBV7-9
d_call: TRBD1
clone_size: .
cdr3_aa: CASSLGQGSHYGYTF
cdr3_nt: TGTGCCAGCAGCTTAGGACAGGGTTCCCACTATGGCTACACCTTC

j_call: TRBJ2-1
v_call: TRBV10-3
d_call: TRBD2
clone_size: .
cdr3_aa: CAIKRAGGTANEQFF
cdr3_nt: TGTGCCATCAAGCGCGCGGGGGGCACCGCCAATGAGCAGTTCTTC

j_call: TRBJ2-3
v_call: TRBV18
d_call: .
clone_size: .
cdr3_aa: CASLSGVTDTQYF
cdr3_nt: TGTGCCAGCTTGAGCGGTGTCACAGATACGCAGTATTTT

j_call: TRBJ1-2
v_call: TRBV2
d_call: .
clone_size: .
cdr3_aa: CAEGTENYGYTF
cdr3_nt: TGTGCGGAGGGGACGGAAAACTATGGCTACACCTTC

j_call: TRBJ2-3
v_call: TRBV6-5
d_call: TRBD2
clone_size: .
cdr3_aa: CASSYSKVAGSDTQYF
cdr3_nt: TGTGCCAGCAGTTACTCGAAGGTAGCGGGTTCAGATACGCAGTATTTT

j_call: TRBJ1-3
v_call: TRBV9
d_call: .
clone_size: .
cdr3_aa: CASSVGTEAGNTIYF
cdr3_nt: TGTGCCAGCAGCGTAGGGACAGAGGCTGGAAACACCATATATTTT

j_call: TRBJ2-5
v_call: TRBV4-2
d_call: TRBD2
clone_size: .
cdr3_aa: CASSPGTSGGETQYF
cdr3_nt: TGTGCCAGCAGCCCGGGGACTAGCGGGGGAGAGACCCAGTACTTC

j_call: TRBJ1-2
v_call: TRBV6-6
d_call: .
clone_size: .
cdr3_aa: CASSQDRNYGYTF
cdr3_nt: TGTGCCAGCAGTCAAGACAGGAACTATGGCTACACCTTC

j_call: TRBJ1-5
v_call: TRBV7-8
d_call: .
clone_size: .
cdr3_aa: CASSPSSIGNQPQHF
cdr3_nt: TGTGCCAGCAGCCCGTCTTCTATTGGCAATCAGCCCCAGCATTTT

j_call: TRBJ1-4
v_call: TRBV2
d_call: TRBD1
clone_size: .
cdr3_aa: CASSTRQGYNEKLFF
cdr3_nt: TGTGCCAGCAGTACCCGACAGGGGTATAATGAAAAACTGTTTTTT

j_call: TRBJ2-3
v_call: TRBV19
d_call: .
clone_size: .
cdr3_aa: CASIGGAGGDTQYF
cdr3_nt: TGTGCCAGTATTGGGGGGGCCGGAGGGGATACGCAGTATTTT

j_call: TRBJ2-1
v_call: TRBV5-1
d_call: .
clone_size: .
cdr3_aa: CASSLNSNNEQFF
cdr3_nt: TGCGCCAGCAGCTTGAACAGCAACAATGAGCAGTTCTTC

j_call: TRBJ2-1
v_call: TRBV5-5
d_call: TRBD1
clone_size: .
cdr3_aa: CASSSPGTGSYNEQFF
cdr3_nt: TGTGCCAGCAGCTCCCCCGGGACAGGGTCCTACAATGAGCAGTTCTTC

j_call: TRBJ2-1
v_call: TRBV27
d_call: TRBD2
clone_size: .
cdr3_aa: CASSPLAGERYNEQFF
cdr3_nt: TGTGCCAGCAGTCCCCTAGCGGGGGAGCGCTACAATGAGCAGTTCTTC

j_call: TRBJ1-2
v_call: TRBV30
d_call: TRBD1
clone_size: .
cdr3_aa: CAWSAGQGNYGYTF
cdr3_nt: TGTGCCTGGAGTGCGGGACAGGGTAACTATGGCTACACCTTC

j_call: TRBJ1-4
v_call: TRBV18
d_call: .
clone_size: .
cdr3_aa: CASSTRGGNEKLFF
cdr3_nt: TGTGCCAGCTCAACCAGGGGTGGCAATGAAAAACTGTTTTTT

j_call: TRBJ1-2
v_call: TRBV7-9
d_call: .
clone_size: .
cdr3_aa: CASSLGGVSGYTF
cdr3_nt: TGTGCCAGCAGCTTAGGGGGAGTCTCTGGCTACACCTTC

j_call: TRBJ2-7
v_call: TRBV6-5
d_call: TRBD1
clone_size: .
cdr3_aa: CASSYLRDRGYEQYF
cdr3_nt: TGTGCCAGCAGTTACCTCCGGGACAGGGGCTACGAGCAGTACTTC

j_call: TRBJ1-2
v_call: TRBV9
d_call: .
clone_size: .
cdr3_aa: CASSKGGYGYTF
cdr3_nt: TGTGCCAGCAGCAAAGGGGGATATGGCTACACCTTC

j_call: TRBJ2-5
v_call: TRBV30
d_call: TRBD2
clone_size: .
cdr3_aa: CALQRGLETQYF
cdr3_nt: TGTGCTTTGCAGCGGGGTTTAGAGACCCAGTACTTC

j_call: TRBJ2-7
v_call: TRBV6-5
d_call: TRBD1
clone_size: .
cdr3_aa: CASSGSGQSYEQYF
cdr3_nt: TGTGCCAGCAGTGGCTCGGGACAGTCCTACGAGCAGTACTTC